Shown below are 24 T cell receptor beta chains from a single sample sequenced in a study of blood T cells in healthy people across ages. Alongside a J-beta primer mix, a sample-barcoded 5' primer served in a second PCR lasting about 7 to 11 cycles. From the 5' RACE reads, TCRdb called clonotypes with MiXCR, one entry per CDR3 protein. The sample has about 1.8 million distinct CDR3 sequences, roughly 52% seen once. Sequenced sample: blood. Receptors were obtained from a woman in her forties in good health.

The count of this clonotype is one. The rearrangement links TRBV4-3 to TRBJ2-5, with 7 bases aligning to TRBD1. This CDR3 spans 16 amino acids. Trimming took 1 base from V and 3 from J; bases not matched to a gene: 8. Looked up from germline, CDR1 is LGHNA and CDR2 is YSLEER. The CDR3 region has the DNA TGCGCCAGCAGCCAAGTATGGACAGGACCTAAAGAGACCCAGTACTTC. The encoded protein is CASSQVWTGPKETQYF.

V and J are TRBV6-5 and TRBJ1-1; 9 bases match TRBD1. V shed 6 bases and J 2 bases; nucleotides not matched to a gene: 4. The CDR3 has 14 residues. The V gene's germline CDR1 is MNHEY and CDR2 SVGAGI. The CDR3 loop is CASRRDRENTEAFF. CDR3 DNA: TGTGCCAGCAGGCGGGACAGGGAAAACACTGAAGCTTTCTTT.

Only one count was recorded for this clonotype. V and J are TRBV11-2 and TRBJ2-6, with D unclear. Trimming took off 3 bases at V and 0 bases at J, with 12 bases between the two ends. The CDR3 length is 17 residues. In germline, CDR1 is SGHAT, CDR2 FQNNGV. CDR3 in DNA: TGTGCCAGCAGCTTTAAGAGCAAGAGCTCTGGGGCCAACGTCCTGACTTTC. This translates into CASSFKSKSSGANVLTF.

This clonotype showed up just a few times. The CDR3 DNA reads TGTGCCAGCAGTTTCTTCCCTGCGGGGACAGGGAGCCACGAGCAGTACTTC. This translates into CASSFFPAGTGSHEQYF. V and J are TRBV28 and TRBJ2-7, with TRBD1 matching over 9 bases. The CDR3 totals 17 residues. J was trimmed by 5 bases and V by 3 bases; bases with no gene match: 14. The germline V gene has CDR1 MDHEN and CDR2 SYDVKM.

Concerning this clonotype itself: At one boundary the junction diverges from the germline segment, which might be a read error. This chain links TRBV4-1 with TRBJ2-5; D remains ambiguous. CDR1 and CDR2 (germline): MGHRA, YSYEKL. The CDR3 consists of 15 residues. The CDR3 DNA sequence: TGCGCCGGCAGCCAAGATATCACAGATCAAGAGACCCAGTACTTC. It encodes CAGSQDITDQETQYF.

This chain links TRBV7-2 with TRBJ2-4; no firm D call. CDR1 and CDR2 (germline): SGHTA, FQGNSA. The CDR3 sequence is 16 residues long. The V and J ends lost 6 bases and 0 bases respectively, with 15 bases between them. CDR3 loop: CASSTSAGAAKNIQYF. The CDR3 DNA is TGTGCCAGCAGTACAAGCGCAGGAGCAGCCAAAAACATTCAGTACTTC.

This clonotype was counted a few times. This chain uses TRBV20-1 with TRBJ2-5, with D tentatively TRBD2 (6 bases). V lost 3 bases, J lost 5 bases, and 19 bases lay in between. Germline values: CDR1 DFQATT, CDR2 SNEGSKA (reference sequence). The CDR3 totals 15 residues. The CDR3 DNA reads TGCAGTGCTAGGGAGGGGCAGGGTGGCAAGGAGACCCAGTACTTC. Its translation: CSAREGQGGKETQYF.

J is TRBJ2-7 and V is TRBV7-2; unclear D gene. V shed 5 bases and J shed 6 bases, with 11 bases lying between them. The V gene's germline CDR1 is SGHTA and CDR2 FQGNSA. The CDR3 length is 12 residues. CDR3 sequence: CASSLTNFEQYF. In DNA form, the CDR3 reads TGTGCCAGCAGCCTAACGAACTTCGAGCAGTACTTC.

The chain has TRBV7-2 and TRBJ2-5, with D perhaps TRBD2 (6 bases). Germline assignment: CDR1 SGHTA and CDR2 FQGNSA. The germline V and J ends were trimmed by 2 bases and 4 bases, with 17 bases remaining between them. There are 16 residues in the CDR3. CDR3 sequence (DNA): TGTGCCAGCAGCTTAACTAGCAGTCTATCCATAGAGACCCAGTACTTC. Protein product: CASSLTSSLSIETQYF.

Worth noting for this clonotype: Without the conserved terminal phenylalanine or tryptophan, this CDR3 likely stems from a read error. This chain connects TRBV25-1 to TRBJ2-2, with 7 nucleotides matching TRBD1. With 6 bases clipped from V and 0 bases from J, the junction kept 1 base outside the gene matches. This CDR3 comprises 14 residues. Looked up from germline, CDR1 is MGHDK and CDR2 is SYGVNS. CDR3 sequence (DNA): TGTGCCAGCAGGGGGACAGCGAACACCGGGGAGCTGTTTGTT. This translates into CASRGTANTGELFV.

The rearrangement links TRBV4-2 to TRBJ2-4; no clear D. The CDR3 totals 15 residues. Germline-derived CDR1 and CDR2 are LGHNA and YNFKEQ. Trimming removed 0 bases from V and 0 bases from J, with 6 bases in between. The CDR3 bases are TGTGCCAGCAGCCAAGATACATTAGCCAAAAACATTCAGTACTTC. It is translated as CASSQDTLAKNIQYF.

The V and J genes are TRBV4-3 and TRBJ2-3; 11 bases map to TRBD2. The ends lost 4 bases at V and 6 bases at J; junction bases unmatched: 9. The CDR3 extends over 16 amino acids. Germline V CDR1 and CDR2: LGHNA, YSLEER. CDR3 DNA sequence: TGCGCCAGCAGCCCATCGTTAGCGGGGGGGCCGGATACGCAGTATTTT. It encodes CASSPSLAGGPDTQYF.

This chain uses TRBV7-2 with TRBJ2-2; the match to TRBD1 covers 10 bases. The CDR3 has 16 amino acids. V lost 5 bases, J lost 6 bases, and 9 bases stayed unmatched. Germline CDR1 SGHTA, CDR2 FQGNSA. CDR3 in amino acids: CASSVGTGVNSGELFF. The CDR3 DNA follows: TGTGCCAGCAGCGTCGGGACAGGGGTTAACTCCGGGGAGCTGTTTTTT.

This clonotype has just a few counts. V is TRBV10-3 and J is TRBJ2-5; D gene unclear. In germline, CDR1 is ENHRY, CDR2 SYGVKD. There are 14 residues in the CDR3. Deletions cut 2 bases from V and 0 bases from J, with 7 bases between. The CDR3 protein is CAISELLNQETQYF. The CDR3 DNA reads TGTGCCATCAGTGAGCTTTTGAACCAAGAGACCCAGTACTTC.

This sequence joins TRBV29-1 and TRBJ2-3; 9 bases fit TRBD2. This CDR3 has 15 residues. Germline V CDR1 and CDR2: SQVTM, ANQGSEA. Trimming removed 6 bases from V and 0 bases from J; junction bases left unmatched: 7. This CDR3 is CSVGAGGLSTDTQYF. CDR3 bases: TGCAGCGTGGGGGCGGGGGGGCTTAGCACAGATACGCAGTATTTT.

The chain carries TRBV20-1 and TRBJ1-2, with TRBD1 matching over 9 bases. The CDR3 has 15 residues. Looked up from germline, CDR1 is DFQATT and CDR2 is SNEGSKA (reference sequence). V was pared by 3 bases and J by 1 base, with 6 bases of the junction left unmatched. CDR3 DNA: TGCAGTGCTAGTTTGGGACAGGGTATTAACTATGGCTACACCTTC. Protein product: CSASLGQGINYGYTF.

The gene calls are TRBV7-9 and TRBJ2-5; 11 bases align to TRBD2. The CDR3 totals 17 residues. Trimming removed 1 base from V and 1 base from J; junction bases left unmatched: 5. In germline, CDR1 is SEHNR, CDR2 FQNEAQ (reference sequence). CDR3 coding DNA: TGTGCCAGCAGCTTAGGGGGGACTAGCGGCCTCCAAGAGACCCAGTACTTC. This codes for CASSLGGTSGLQETQYF. Complete variable domain (other parts from reference TRBV7-9 and TRBJ2-5): DTGVSQNPRHKITKRGQNVTFRCDPISEHNRLYWYRQTLGQGPEFLTYFQNEAQLEKSRLLSDRFSAERPKGSFSTLEIQRTEQGDSAMYLCASSLGGTSGLQETQYFGPGTRLLVL.

The J gene is TRBJ2-3, the V gene TRBV7-2; D not certain. V was clipped by 5 bases and J by 3 bases, with 12 bases between them. Germline V gene data show CDR1 as SGHTA and CDR2 as FQGNSA. The CDR3 has 14 amino acids. The CDR3 DNA reads as TGTGCCAGCAGCCGCATGTCGGCGACAGATACGCAGTATTTT. Translated, it gives CASSRMSATDTQYF.

This clonotype occurred a few times. The J gene is TRBJ1-1, the V gene TRBV7-2; 7 nucleotides agree with TRBD1. This CDR3 has 15 amino acids. Trimming at V came to 5 bases and at J to 4 bases, leaving 10 bases not matched to a gene. Germline CDR1 and CDR2: SGHTA and FQGNSA. CDR3 bases: TGTGCCAGCAGCCCCCACAGGGGAGGGAGCACTGAAGCTTTCTTT. Translated, it gives CASSPHRGGSTEAFF.

This clonotype was counted between two and nine times. V is TRBV20-1 and J is TRBJ1-6; the match to TRBD1 covers 8 bases. The CDR3 has 14 residues. Trimming took 3 bases from V and 10 from J; bases not matched to a gene: 8. CDR1 is DFQATT and CDR2 is SNEGSKA in the germline V gene (reference sequence). CDR3 region: CSARLQGGASPLHF. The CDR3 DNA follows: TGCAGTGCTAGGCTACAGGGGGGGGCCTCACCCCTCCACTTT.

This sequence joins TRBV11-2 and TRBJ2-3, with TRBD2 as a possible D gene (5 bases). Trimming cost V 4 bases and J 2 bases, with 13 bases left between them. Germline CDR1 reads SGHAT; CDR2 reads FQNNGV. The CDR3 sequence is 15 residues long. Here the CDR3 DNA reads TGTGCCAGCAGCTCCGGACTGCAATACACAGATACGCAGTATTTT. It encodes CASSSGLQYTDTQYF. Full variable domain (rest looked up from reference TRBV11-2 and TRBJ2-3): EAGVAQSPRYKIIEKRQSVAFWCNPISGHATLYWYQQILGQGPKLLIQFQNNGVVDDSQLPKDRFSAERLKGVDSTLKIQPAKLEDSAVYLCASSSGLQYTDTQYFGPGTRLTVL.

This clonotype was picked up a small number of times. The chain recombines TRBV7-2 with TRBJ2-5; D uncertain. V lost 3 bases to trimming and J lost 2 bases, with 16 bases between them. This CDR3 is built from 16 residues. Looked up from germline, CDR1 is SGHTA and CDR2 is FQGNSA. DNA of the CDR3: TGTGCCAGCAGCTTCCGTGGATCCCTCAGACAAGAGACCCAGTACTTC. This translates into CASSFRGSLRQETQYF.

The rearrangement uses TRBV20-1 and TRBJ2-1; 11 bases map to TRBD2. The length of the CDR3 is 13 residues. The V and J ends lost 8 bases and 4 bases, in that order; junction bases with no gene match: 4. The germline CDR1 and CDR2 sequences are DFQATT and SNEGSKA (reference sequence). CDR3 in amino acids: CSRTSGGYNEQFF. The CDR3 coding sequence is TGCAGTCGTACTAGCGGGGGTTACAATGAGCAGTTCTTC.

The rearrangement uses TRBV7-8 and TRBJ1-2, with D perhaps TRBD1 (5 bases). Germline V gene data show CDR1 as SGHVS and CDR2 as FQNEAQ. The CDR3 spans 13 residues. The germline V and J ends were trimmed by 5 bases and 4 bases, with 11 bases remaining between them. The CDR3 bases are TGTGCCAGCAGCACTACCGACAGCTATGGCTACACCTTC. Protein product: CASSTTDSYGYTF.